This T cell receptor beta chain was found in a study of cytomegalovirus exposure and HLA in healthy donors. The CDR3 is 13 residues long. V dropped 4 bases and J dropped 6 bases, with 9 bases sitting between them. Germline V CDR1 and CDR2: SGHTA, FQGNSA. In its sample, this clone was seen once. Healthy individuals who donated bone marrow served as the donors. The PCR used 60 Vbeta and 13 Jbeta primers. Method: immunoSEQ multiplex PCR; TCRdb's copy keeps in-frame clones and lacks some. Altogether some 140,000 clones are present, less than 85% being singletons, with the ten largest covering approximately 8.3%.

This TCR was sampled from a woman in her 50s in good health and CMV-seropositive. The V call is TRBV7-2, the J call TRBJ2-2; D remains ambiguous. Source material: PBMCs. CDR3 protein: CASSSTPSGELFF. The CDR3 region has the DNA TGTGCCAGCAGCTCTACCCCGTCCGGGGAGCTGTTTTTT.